What follows describes a single T cell receptor beta chain. Its target is not known. It was with a sample-barcoded 5' primer and a J-beta primer mix that a second PCR of roughly 7 to 12 cycles was run. TCRdb recomputed calls from the 5' RACE reads with MiXCR, one row per CDR3 protein. The table includes about 680,000 distinct CDR3 sequences, around 48% detected once. Per germline, CDR1 LNHDA and CDR2 SQIVND (reference sequence). The CDR3 runs to 13 residues. The germline V and J ends were trimmed by 5 bases and 4 bases, with 6 bases remaining between them. This specimen belongs to a study of blood T cells in healthy people across ages. Overall study findings and caveats: Age showed a roughly linear inverse relationship with TCR beta diversity per million T cells. Long-lived donors exceeded aged donors in naive CD4+ cells and diversity. One million T cells yielded diversity estimates that were considered underestimates.

This TCR derives from a woman aged 60 to 75 in good health. This chain links TRBV19 with TRBJ1-6; D is undetermined. The material sequenced was blood. CDR3 sequence reads: CASSGPYNSPLHF. DNA of the CDR3: TGTGCCAGTAGTGGACCTTATAATTCACCCCTCCACTTT.